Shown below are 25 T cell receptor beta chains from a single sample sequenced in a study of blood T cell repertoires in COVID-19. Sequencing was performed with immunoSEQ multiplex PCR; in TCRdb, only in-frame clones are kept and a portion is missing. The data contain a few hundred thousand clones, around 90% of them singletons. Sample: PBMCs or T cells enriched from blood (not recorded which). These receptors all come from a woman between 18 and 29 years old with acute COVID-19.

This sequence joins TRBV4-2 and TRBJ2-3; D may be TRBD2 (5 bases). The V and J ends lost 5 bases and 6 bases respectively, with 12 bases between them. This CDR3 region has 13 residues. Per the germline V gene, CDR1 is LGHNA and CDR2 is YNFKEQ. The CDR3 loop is CASSAQRLDTQYF. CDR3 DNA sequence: TGTGCCAGCAGCGCTCAGCGGTTGGATACGCAGTATTTT.

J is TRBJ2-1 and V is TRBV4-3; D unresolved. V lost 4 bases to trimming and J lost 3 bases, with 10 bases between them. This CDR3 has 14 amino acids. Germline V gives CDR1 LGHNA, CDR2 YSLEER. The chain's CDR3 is CASSRIDNYNEQFF. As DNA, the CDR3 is TGCGCCAGCAGCCGAATCGACAACTACAATGAGCAGTTCTTC.

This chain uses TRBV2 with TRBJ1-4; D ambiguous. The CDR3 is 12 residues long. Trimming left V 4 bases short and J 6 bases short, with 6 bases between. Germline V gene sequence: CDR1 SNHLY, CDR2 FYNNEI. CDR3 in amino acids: CASSGTDEKLFF. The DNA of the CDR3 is TGTGCCAGCAGTGGAACAGATGAAAAACTGTTTTTT.

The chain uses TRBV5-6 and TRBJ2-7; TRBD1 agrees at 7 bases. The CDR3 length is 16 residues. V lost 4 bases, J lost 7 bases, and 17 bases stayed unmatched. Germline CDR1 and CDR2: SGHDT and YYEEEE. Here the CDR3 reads CASSRSSGQPLNEQYF. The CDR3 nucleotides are TGTGCCAGCAGCCGCTCCTCGGGACAGCCCCTCAATGAGCAGTACTTC.

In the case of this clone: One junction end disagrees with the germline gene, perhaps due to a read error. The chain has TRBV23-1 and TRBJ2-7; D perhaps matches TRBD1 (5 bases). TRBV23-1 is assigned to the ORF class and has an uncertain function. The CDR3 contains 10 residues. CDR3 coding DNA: TGCGCCAGCAGTCAGATAGTCAGGGACTTC. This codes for CASSQIVRDF.

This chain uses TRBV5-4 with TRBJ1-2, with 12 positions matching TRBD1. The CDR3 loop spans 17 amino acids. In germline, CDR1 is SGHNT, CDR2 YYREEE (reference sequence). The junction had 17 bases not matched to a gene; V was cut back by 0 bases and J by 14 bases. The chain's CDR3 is CASSLGATPPGQGAGTF. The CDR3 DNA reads TGTGCCAGCAGCTTGGGGGCTACTCCACCGGGACAGGGGGCTGGGACCTTC. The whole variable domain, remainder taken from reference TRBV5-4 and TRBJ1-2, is ETGVTQSPTHLIKTRGQQVTLRCSSQSGHNTVSWYQQALGQGPQFIFQYYREEENGRGNFPPRFSGLQFPNYSSELNVNALELDDSALYLCASSLGATPPGQGAGTFGSGTRLTVV.

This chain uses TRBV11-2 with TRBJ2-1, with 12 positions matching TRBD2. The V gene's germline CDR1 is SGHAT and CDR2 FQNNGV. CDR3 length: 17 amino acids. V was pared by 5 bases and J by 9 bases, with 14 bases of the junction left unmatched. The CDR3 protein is CASSLTLSSGRAFEQFF. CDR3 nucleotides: TGTGCCAGCAGCCTCACCCTCTCTAGCGGGAGGGCCTTTGAGCAGTTCTTC.

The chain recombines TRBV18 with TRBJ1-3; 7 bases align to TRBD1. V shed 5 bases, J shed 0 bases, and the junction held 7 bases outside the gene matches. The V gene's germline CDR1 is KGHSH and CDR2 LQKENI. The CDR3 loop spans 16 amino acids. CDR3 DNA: TGTGCCAGCTCATTGGGACAGCCCTCCTCTGGAAACACCATATATTTT. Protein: CASSLGQPSSGNTIYF.

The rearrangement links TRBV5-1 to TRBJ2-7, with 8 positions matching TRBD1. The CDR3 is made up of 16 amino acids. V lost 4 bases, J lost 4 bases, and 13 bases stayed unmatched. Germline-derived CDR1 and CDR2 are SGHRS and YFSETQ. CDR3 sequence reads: CASSPGTGRAEYEQYF. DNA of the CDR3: TGCGCCAGCAGCCCAGGGACAGGAAGGGCGGAGTACGAGCAGTACTTC.

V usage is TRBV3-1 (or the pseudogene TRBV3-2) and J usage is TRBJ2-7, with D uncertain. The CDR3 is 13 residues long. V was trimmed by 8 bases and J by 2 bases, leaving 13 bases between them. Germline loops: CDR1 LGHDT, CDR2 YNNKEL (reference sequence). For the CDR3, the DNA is TGTGCCAGCTCGGAGCTGCCAACCTACGAGCAGTACTTC. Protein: CASSELPTYEQYF.

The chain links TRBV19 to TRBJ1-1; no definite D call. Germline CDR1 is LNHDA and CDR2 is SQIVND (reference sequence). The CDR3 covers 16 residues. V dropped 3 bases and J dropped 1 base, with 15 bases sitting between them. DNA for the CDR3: TGTGCCAGTAGTATCAAGGAGGGCTGGGAGAACACTGAAGCTTTCTTT. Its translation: CASSIKEGWENTEAFF.

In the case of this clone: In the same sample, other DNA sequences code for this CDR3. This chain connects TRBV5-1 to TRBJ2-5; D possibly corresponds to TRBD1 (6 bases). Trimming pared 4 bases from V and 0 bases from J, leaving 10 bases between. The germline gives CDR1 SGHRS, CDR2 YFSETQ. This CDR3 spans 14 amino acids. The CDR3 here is CASSPRTDQETQYF. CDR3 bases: TGCGCCAGCAGCCCCCGGACAGACCAAGAGACCCAGTACTTC.

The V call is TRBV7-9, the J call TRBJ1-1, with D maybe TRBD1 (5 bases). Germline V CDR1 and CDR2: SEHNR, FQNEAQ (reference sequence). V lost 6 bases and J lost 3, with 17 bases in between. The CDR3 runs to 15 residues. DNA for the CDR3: TGTGCCAGCAGACCCTGGGGGGAACGGGACACTGAAGCTTTCTTT. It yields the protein CASRPWGERDTEAFF. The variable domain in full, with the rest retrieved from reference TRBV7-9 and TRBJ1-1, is DTGVSQNPRHKITKRGQNVTFRCDPISEHNRLYWYRQTLGQGPEFLTYFQNEAQLEKSRLLSDRFSAERPKGSFSTLEIQRTEQGDSAMYLCASRPWGERDTEAFFGQGTRLTVV.

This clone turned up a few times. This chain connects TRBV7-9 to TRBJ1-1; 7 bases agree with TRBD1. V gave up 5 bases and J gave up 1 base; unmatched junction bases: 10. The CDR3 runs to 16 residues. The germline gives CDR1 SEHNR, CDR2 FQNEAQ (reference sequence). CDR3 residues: CASSALWTGTNTEAFF. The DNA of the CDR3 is TGTGCCAGCAGCGCCTTATGGACAGGAACGAACACTGAAGCTTTCTTT. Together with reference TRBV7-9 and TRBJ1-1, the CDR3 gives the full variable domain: DTGVSQNPRHKITKRGQNVTFRCDPISEHNRLYWYRQTLGQGPEFLTYFQNEAQLEKSRLLSDRFSAERPKGSFSTLEIQRTEQGDSAMYLCASSALWTGTNTEAFFGQGTRLTVV.

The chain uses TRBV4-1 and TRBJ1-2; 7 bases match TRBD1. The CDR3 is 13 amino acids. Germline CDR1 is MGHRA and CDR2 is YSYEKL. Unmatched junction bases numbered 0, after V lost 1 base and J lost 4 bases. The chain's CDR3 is CASSQGDSYGYTF. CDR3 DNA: TGCGCCAGCAGCCAAGGGGACAGCTATGGCTACACCTTC.

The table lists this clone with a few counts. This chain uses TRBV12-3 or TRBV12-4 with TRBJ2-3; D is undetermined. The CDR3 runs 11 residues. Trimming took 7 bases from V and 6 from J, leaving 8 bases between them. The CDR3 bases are TGTGCCAGCACCCGTTCGGATACGCAGTATTTT. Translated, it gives CASTRSDTQYF.

The CDR3 sequence is CASSQGLAGVADTQYF. The CDR3 DNA reads as TGCGCCAGCAGCCAGGGACTAGCGGGAGTTGCAGATACGCAGTATTTT. The rearrangement joins TRBV5-1 to TRBJ2-3; 14 bases align to TRBD2. Germline V gene sequence: CDR1 SGHRS, CDR2 YFSETQ. V lost 4 bases and J lost 4; bases outside the gene matches: 5. The CDR3 extends over 16 amino acids.

CDR3 coding DNA: TGTGCCAGCTCACCTACGTTGGTGAAACGGGACGAGCAGTACTTC. As protein: CASSPTLVKRDEQYF. This rearrangement joins TRBV18 to TRBJ2-7; D ambiguous. Germline values: CDR1 KGHSH, CDR2 LQKENI. This CDR3 is built from 15 residues. V lost 3 bases and J 5 bases, leaving 17 bases between the germline ends.

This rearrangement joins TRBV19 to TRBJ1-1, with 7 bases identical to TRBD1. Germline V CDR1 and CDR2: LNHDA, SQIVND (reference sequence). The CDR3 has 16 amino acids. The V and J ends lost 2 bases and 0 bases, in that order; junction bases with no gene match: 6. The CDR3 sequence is CASSISGGLMNTEAFF. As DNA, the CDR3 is TGTGCCAGTAGTATATCAGGGGGGCTAATGAACACTGAAGCTTTCTTT.

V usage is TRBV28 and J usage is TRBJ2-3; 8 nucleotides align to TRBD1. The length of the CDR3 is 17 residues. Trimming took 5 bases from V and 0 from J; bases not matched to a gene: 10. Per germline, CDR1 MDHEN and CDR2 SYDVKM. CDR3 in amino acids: CASSLRRTGLSTDTQYF. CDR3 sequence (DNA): TGTGCCAGCAGTCTACGCCGGACAGGGCTAAGCACAGATACGCAGTATTTT.

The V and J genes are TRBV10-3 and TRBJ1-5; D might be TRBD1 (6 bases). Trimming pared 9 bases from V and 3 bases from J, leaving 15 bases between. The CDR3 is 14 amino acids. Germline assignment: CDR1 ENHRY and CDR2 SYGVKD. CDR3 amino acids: CAIQGDKVNQPQHF. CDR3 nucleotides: TGTGCCATACAAGGGGACAAGGTCAATCAGCCCCAGCATTTT.

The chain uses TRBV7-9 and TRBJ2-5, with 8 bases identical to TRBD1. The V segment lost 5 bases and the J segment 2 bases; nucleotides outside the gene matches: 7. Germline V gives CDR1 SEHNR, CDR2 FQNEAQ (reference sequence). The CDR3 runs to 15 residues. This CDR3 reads CASSAGQGAQETQYF. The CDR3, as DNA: TGTGCCAGCAGCGCTGGACAGGGTGCACAAGAGACCCAGTACTTC.

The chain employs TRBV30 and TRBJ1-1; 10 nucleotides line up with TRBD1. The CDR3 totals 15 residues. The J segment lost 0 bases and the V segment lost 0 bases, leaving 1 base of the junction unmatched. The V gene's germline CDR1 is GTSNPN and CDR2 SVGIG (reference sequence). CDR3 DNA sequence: TGTGCCTGGAGTGTGGGGACAGGGGTGAACACTGAAGCTTTCTTT. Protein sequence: CAWSVGTGVNTEAFF. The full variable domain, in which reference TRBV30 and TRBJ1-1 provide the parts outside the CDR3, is SQTIHQWPATLVQPVGSPLSLECTVEGTSNPNLYWYRQAAGRGLQLLFYSVGIGQISSEVPQNLSASRPQDRQFILSSKKLLLSDSGFYLCAWSVGTGVNTEAFFGQGTRLTVV.

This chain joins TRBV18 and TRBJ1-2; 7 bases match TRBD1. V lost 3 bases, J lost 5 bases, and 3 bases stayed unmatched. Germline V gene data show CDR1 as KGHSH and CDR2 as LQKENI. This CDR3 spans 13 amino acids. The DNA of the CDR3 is TGTGCCAGCTCACCGGGGACAGTGTATGGCTACACCTTC. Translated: CASSPGTVYGYTF.

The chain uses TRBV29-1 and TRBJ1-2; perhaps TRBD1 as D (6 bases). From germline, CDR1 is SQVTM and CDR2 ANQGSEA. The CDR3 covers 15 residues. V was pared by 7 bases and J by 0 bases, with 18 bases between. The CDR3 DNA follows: TGCAGCGCTAGAGACAGGCCAACCTCTAACTATGGCTACACCTTC. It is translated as CSARDRPTSNYGYTF.